The present T cell receptor beta chain was sequenced within a study of T cells after yellow fever vaccination. Study-level findings and limits: Though weaker, the secondary response peaked faster, on day 5 versus 15. High-abundance clonotypes from the bulk population could contaminate FACS-sorted repertoires.

CDR1 LNHDA and CDR2 SQIVND come from the germline V gene (reference sequence). The CDR3 is 17 residues long. V shed 5 bases and J shed 2 bases, with 16 bases lying between them. Conversion of TCR transcripts into cDNA relied on 5'RACE template switching, which added a universal primer site and UMIs. TCRdb reprocessed the 5' RACE reads with MiXCR, giving one entry per CDR3 protein. The sample has 450,000 to 550,000 distinct CDR3 sequences, 20% to 25% seen once; the top ten hold less than 20%. This clonotype was seen a handful of times. The target antigen is unknown. The V gene is TRBV19, the J gene TRBJ2-6; TRBD2 is a possible D gene (6 bases). Here the sequenced sample was PBMCs, taken 21 days after the first yellow fever vaccination. This sequence originates from a man aged 18 to 30 who received the YFV17D yellow fever vaccine. The CDR3 loop reads CASSRGLADAGANVLTF. CDR3 DNA: TGTGCCAGTAGTCGGGGACTTGCAGACGCTGGGGCCAACGTCCTGACTTTC.